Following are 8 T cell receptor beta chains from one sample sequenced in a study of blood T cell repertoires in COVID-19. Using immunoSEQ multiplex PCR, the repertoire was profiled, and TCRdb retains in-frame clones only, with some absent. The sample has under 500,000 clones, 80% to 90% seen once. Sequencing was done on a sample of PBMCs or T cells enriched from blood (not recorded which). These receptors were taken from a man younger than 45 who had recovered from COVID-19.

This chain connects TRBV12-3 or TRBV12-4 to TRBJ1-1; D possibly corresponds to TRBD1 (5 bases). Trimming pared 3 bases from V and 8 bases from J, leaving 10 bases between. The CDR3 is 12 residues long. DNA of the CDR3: TGTGCCAGCAGTTTCATGGACATCGAAGCTTTCTTT. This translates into CASSFMDIEAFF.

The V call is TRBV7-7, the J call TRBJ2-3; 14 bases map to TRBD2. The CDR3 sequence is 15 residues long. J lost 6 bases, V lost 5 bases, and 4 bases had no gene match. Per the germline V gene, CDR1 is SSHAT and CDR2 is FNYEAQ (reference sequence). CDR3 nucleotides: TGTGCCAGCAGCGAGGGACTAGCGGGAGTGGATACGCAGTATTTT. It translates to CASSEGLAGVDTQYF.

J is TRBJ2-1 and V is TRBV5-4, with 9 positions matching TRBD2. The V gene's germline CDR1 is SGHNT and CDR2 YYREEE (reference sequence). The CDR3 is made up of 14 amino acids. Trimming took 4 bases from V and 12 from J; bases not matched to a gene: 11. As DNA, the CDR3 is TGTGCCAGCAGCGGGGCGGGAGGGAGACAAGGGCAGTTCTTC. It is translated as CASSGAGGRQGQFF.

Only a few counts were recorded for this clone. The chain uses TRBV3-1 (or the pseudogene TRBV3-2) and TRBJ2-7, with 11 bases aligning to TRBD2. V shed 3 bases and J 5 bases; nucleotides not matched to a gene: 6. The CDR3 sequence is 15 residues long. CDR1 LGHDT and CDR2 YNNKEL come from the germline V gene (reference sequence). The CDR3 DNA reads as TGTGCCAGCAGCCACCTAGCGGGAGGTTCCCACGAGCAGTACTTC. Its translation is CASSHLAGGSHEQYF.

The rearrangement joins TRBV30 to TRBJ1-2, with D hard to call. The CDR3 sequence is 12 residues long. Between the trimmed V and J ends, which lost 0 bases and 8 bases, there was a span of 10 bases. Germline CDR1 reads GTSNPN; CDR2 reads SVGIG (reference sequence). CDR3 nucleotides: TGTGCCTGGAGTGTAAATCCAGGCGGCTACACCTTC. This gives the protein CAWSVNPGGYTF.

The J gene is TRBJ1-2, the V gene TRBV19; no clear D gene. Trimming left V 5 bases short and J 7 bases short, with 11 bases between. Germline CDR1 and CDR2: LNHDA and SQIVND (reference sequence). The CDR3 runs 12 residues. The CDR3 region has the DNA TGTGCCAGTAGTGAGTCCGTGCGTGGCTACACCTTC. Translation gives CASSESVRGYTF.

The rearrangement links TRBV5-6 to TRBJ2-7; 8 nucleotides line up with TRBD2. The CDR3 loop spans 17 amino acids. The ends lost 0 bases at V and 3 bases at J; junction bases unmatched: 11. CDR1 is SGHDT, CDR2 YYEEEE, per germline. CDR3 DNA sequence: TGTGCCAGCAGCTTGGACGGATCCGGGACTAGAAACTACGAGCAGTACTTC. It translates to CASSLDGSGTRNYEQYF.

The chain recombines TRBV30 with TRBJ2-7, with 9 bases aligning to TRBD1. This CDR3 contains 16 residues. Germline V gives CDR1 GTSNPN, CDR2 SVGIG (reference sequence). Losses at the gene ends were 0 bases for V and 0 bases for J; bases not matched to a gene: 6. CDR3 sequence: CAWSVRWDRDSYEQYF. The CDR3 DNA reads TGTGCCTGGAGTGTACGGTGGGACAGGGACTCCTACGAGCAGTACTTC.